A single sample is the source of the 21 T cell receptor beta chains below, sequenced in a study of beta chain features in type 1 diabetes. Regarding the study as a whole: In every one of the four CD4+ subsets, TCRB CDR3s were moderately but significantly shorter in Type 1 diabetes patients.

These TCRs are of unknown antigen specificity. The investigators reverse transcribed all of the isolated RNA, so they sequenced expressed TCRB transcripts. TCRdb's table, derived via immunoSEQ multiplex PCR, lists solely in-frame clones and lacks some. Counted here are 150,000 to 200,000 clones, over 55% occurring once; the ten biggest clones make up 0.08% to 0.09%. Sequencing was carried out using naive CD4+ T cells from blood. The receptors were sampled from a man in his thirties or forties with type 1 diabetes.

Concerning this clone itself: Distinct nucleotide sequences in the sample also encode this CDR3. The chain combines TRBV11-2 with TRBJ2-3, with no clear D. V was cut by 0 bases and J by 1 base, with 2 bases left in between. The CDR3 spans 13 residues. CDR1 SGHAT and CDR2 FQNNGV come from the germline V gene. The CDR3 DNA reads as TGTGCCAGCAGCTTAGATCGCACAGATACGCAGTATTTT. Protein sequence: CASSLDRTDTQYF.

The J gene is TRBJ2-4, the V gene TRBV4-3; 8 bases agree with TRBD1. V shed 2 bases and J 6 bases; nucleotides not matched to a gene: 0. Germline values: CDR1 LGHNA, CDR2 YSLEER. The CDR3 has 13 amino acids. The CDR3 region is CASSQTGGNIQYF. The CDR3 DNA reads as TGCGCCAGCAGCCAAACAGGGGGAAACATTCAGTACTTC.

This clone was detected only a few times. The rearrangement links TRBV7-9 to TRBJ2-3; possibly TRBD1 for D (5 bases). The CDR3 is 15 residues long. Germline CDR1 is SEHNR and CDR2 is FQNEAQ (reference sequence). Between the trimmed V and J ends, which lost 6 bases and 0 bases, there was a span of 13 bases. The CDR3 is CASRNPTASTDTQYF. The CDR3 region has the DNA TGTGCCAGCAGGAATCCGACAGCTAGCACAGATACGCAGTATTTT.

The J gene is TRBJ2-5, the V gene TRBV14; D gene unclear. The V gene's germline CDR1 is SGHDN and CDR2 FVKESK. The V end was cut by 1 base, the J end by 5 bases, with 11 bases between. The CDR3 covers 14 residues. This CDR3 reads CASSQAGGRETQYF. The CDR3 region has the DNA TGTGCCAGCAGCCAAGCTGGTGGAAGGGAGACCCAGTACTTC.

The chain couples TRBV10-3 to TRBJ2-3; TRBD1 might be the D (6 bases). This CDR3 contains 15 residues. CDR1 ENHRY and CDR2 SYGVKD come from the germline V gene. V shed 0 bases and J shed 5 bases, with 12 bases lying between them. In nucleotides, the CDR3 is TGTGCCATCAGTGAGTCGTCAGGGGCAGAAGATACGCAGTATTTT. It codes for CAISESSGAEDTQYF.

V is TRBV29-1 and J is TRBJ1-1, with D uncertain. The germline gives CDR1 SQVTM, CDR2 ANQGSEA. The CDR3 has 11 residues. V lost 4 bases and J lost 3, with 6 bases in between. The CDR3 loop is CSVAEDTEAFF. The DNA for the CDR3 is TGCAGCGTTGCGGAGGACACTGAAGCTTTCTTT.

This rearrangement joins TRBV7-9 to TRBJ2-1, with TRBD1 matching over 9 bases. Germline V gives CDR1 SEHNR, CDR2 FQNEAQ (reference sequence). The ends lost 6 bases at V and 6 bases at J; junction bases unmatched: 9. The CDR3 sequence is 15 residues long. CDR3 residues: CASSLGQGNFNEQFF. The CDR3, as DNA: TGTGCCAGCAGTCTGGGACAGGGTAACTTCAATGAGCAGTTCTTC.

The chain combines TRBV7-2 with TRBJ2-5, with TRBD2 matching 12 bases. Germline assignment: CDR1 SGHTA and CDR2 FQGNSA. The trim removed 6 bases at V and 3 bases at J, leaving 8 bases unmatched. This CDR3 is built from 16 residues. The CDR3 DNA reads TGTGCCAGCAGTTCCCCTAGCGGGGGGGCCAAAGAGACCCAGTACTTC. This encodes CASSSPSGGAKETQYF. Complete variable domain (other parts from reference TRBV7-2 and TRBJ2-5): GAGVSQSPSNKVTEKGKDVELRCDPISGHTALYWYRQSLGQGLEFLIYFQGNSAPDKSGLPSDRFSAERTGGSVSTLTIQRTQQEDSAVYLCASSSPSGGAKETQYFGPGTRLLVL.

This chain connects TRBV19 to TRBJ2-7, with D uncertain. V was clipped by 0 bases and J by 5 bases, with 17 bases between them. CDR1 is LNHDA and CDR2 is SQIVND in the germline V gene (reference sequence). This CDR3 is built from 16 residues. The CDR3 DNA sequence: TGTGCCAGTAGTATAGATCGGGCGCCGGTTCCCAACGAGCAGTACTTC. Translation gives CASSIDRAPVPNEQYF.

This chain joins TRBV29-1 and TRBJ2-1, with 8 bases fitting TRBD1. J lost 1 base, V lost 7 bases, and 21 bases had no gene match. Germline CDR1 SQVTM, CDR2 ANQGSEA. The CDR3 is 19 amino acids. CDR3 nucleotides: TGCAGCGCCGGGGACGGGACAGGCGTGTGGGAAATGTCCTACAATGAGCAGTTCTTC. Residues: CSAGDGTGVWEMSYNEQFF.

The chain recombines TRBV30 with TRBJ1-6; D is ambiguous. The CDR3 runs to 11 residues. Between the trimmed V and J ends, which lost 0 bases and 15 bases, there was a span of 9 bases. Germline V gene data show CDR1 as GTSNPN and CDR2 as SVGIG (reference sequence). This CDR3 is CAWSVGKRLHF. The CDR3 DNA reads TGTGCCTGGAGTGTAGGGAAGCGCCTCCACTTT.

This clone was seen a few times. The CDR3 DNA reads as TGTGCCAGCAGCGACTACTACGAGCAGTACTTC. It encodes CASSDYYEQYF. The J gene is TRBJ2-7, the V gene TRBV7-2, with D perhaps TRBD2 (5 bases). The CDR3 runs 11 residues. Trimming took off 5 bases at V and 3 bases at J, with 5 bases between the two ends. Looked up from germline, CDR1 is SGHTA and CDR2 is FQGNSA.

The V and J genes are TRBV11-2 and TRBJ2-1, with 7 positions matching TRBD2. Germline V CDR1 and CDR2: SGHAT, FQNNGV. V gave up 0 bases and J gave up 0 bases; unmatched junction bases: 5. This CDR3 comprises 17 residues. The CDR3 DNA follows: TGTGCCAGCAGCTTAGATTATAGCGGGTCCTCCTACAATGAGCAGTTCTTC. It is translated as CASSLDYSGSSYNEQFF.

This clone was observed a single time. The chain is built from TRBV2 and TRBJ2-5; D may be TRBD2 (6 bases). The CDR3 runs 14 residues. V lost 7 bases to trimming and J lost 4 bases, with 16 bases between them. Germline loops: CDR1 SNHLY, CDR2 FYNNEI. In nucleotides, the CDR3 is TGTGCCAGCACCCTCCTCCAGGGAGGAGAGACCCAGTACTTC. Translating it yields CASTLLQGGETQYF.

The V and J genes are TRBV2 and TRBJ2-5, with D unresolved. The ends were cut back, 0 bases at V and 6 bases at J, with 17 bases in the middle. CDR3 length: 16 amino acids. Germline CDR1 is SNHLY and CDR2 is FYNNEI. The CDR3 DNA follows: TGTGCCAGCAGTGAAGCGCTTGTGACCTTCGGAAAGACCCAGTACTTC. Amino acid sequence: CASSEALVTFGKTQYF.

The chain combines TRBV7-2 with TRBJ1-2; D gene ambiguous. CDR1 and CDR2 (germline): SGHTA, FQGNSA. This CDR3 region has 12 residues. V gave up 4 bases and J gave up 5 bases, with 8 bases separating them. CDR3 in amino acids: CASSSESYGYTF. The CDR3, as DNA: TGTGCCAGCAGCTCTGAATCGTATGGCTACACCTTC.

V is TRBV7-2 and J is TRBJ1-4, with D perhaps TRBD1 (6 bases). CDR3 length equals 14 residues. The germline CDR1 and CDR2 sequences are SGHTA and FQGNSA. Trimming cost V 4 bases and J 1 base, with 7 bases left between them. CDR3 DNA: TGTGCCAGCAGCTGGACAGTAACTAATGAAAAACTGTTTTTT. Translation gives CASSWTVTNEKLFF.

The chain recombines TRBV29-1 with TRBJ2-7; TRBD2 matches at 9 bases. The V segment lost 6 bases and the J segment 2 bases; nucleotides outside the gene matches: 8. Germline loops: CDR1 SQVTM, CDR2 ANQGSEA. CDR3 length equals 14 residues. The CDR3 DNA sequence: TGCAGCGTCGCAGGTGGCGGGGGGGCCTACGAGCAGTACTTC. This sequence encodes CSVAGGGGAYEQYF.

The J gene is TRBJ2-3, the V gene TRBV7-2, with D possibly TRBD2 on 5 matching bases. The germline V and J ends were trimmed by 6 bases and 4 bases, with 17 bases remaining between them. CDR1 and CDR2 (germline): SGHTA, FQGNSA. This CDR3 contains 15 residues. This chain's CDR3 is CASRQGGVGADTQYF. As DNA, the CDR3 is TGTGCCAGCAGACAAGGCGGTGTCGGGGCAGATACGCAGTATTTT.

J is TRBJ2-1 and V is TRBV7-8, with 7 bases identical to TRBD2. Germline V CDR1 and CDR2: SGHVS, FQNEAQ. The CDR3 runs to 14 residues. Trimming cost V 6 bases and J 5 bases; bases outside gene matches: 7. CDR3 amino acids: CASSPMGLNNEQFF. DNA for the CDR3: TGTGCCAGCAGTCCGATGGGACTAAACAATGAGCAGTTCTTC.

This clone came up once. This rearrangement joins TRBV30 to TRBJ1-1; 7 bases are a match to TRBD1. CDR3 size: 13 residues. V lost 4 bases to trimming and J lost 1 base; unmatched junction nucleotides: 3. Per the germline V gene, CDR1 is GTSNPN and CDR2 is SVGIG (reference sequence). The DNA for the CDR3 is TGTGCCTGGAACAGGGGCAAGAACACTGAAGCTTTCTTT. Translating it yields CAWNRGKNTEAFF.